This entry concerns a single T cell receptor beta chain. The antigen is unknown. This clone may be a read error of a much larger clone one base away. Distinct nucleotide sequences in the sample also encode this CDR3. The sample originates from a study of shared clonotypes between healthy human individuals. Across the whole study: Contributing individuals were two females and three males aged 18 to 49.

Assay: immunoSEQ multiplex PCR; the TCRdb copy retains only in-frame clones and omits some. This table has about 750,000 clones, 90% to 95% appearing once. CD45RO-negative, CCR7-positively selected cells formed the naive CD8 fraction, excluding terminally differentiated effector memory CD45RA+ cells. CDR1 is MNHEY and CDR2 is SVGAGI in the germline V gene. The ends lost 5 bases at V and 3 bases at J; junction bases unmatched: 3. There are 14 residues in the CDR3. Findings and limits, study-wide: Genetic and exposure-history diversity was limited by the few donors. Lower generation probabilities were found for non-shared clonotypes than for those shared by all four donors.

The specimen sequenced was naive CD8+ T cells sorted from blood. The source of this sequence is a young man in good health. The V gene is TRBV6-5, the J gene TRBJ2-7, with 11 bases fitting TRBD1. The CDR3 sequence is CASSRGTGGYEQYF. CDR3 sequence (DNA): TGTGCCAGCAGTCGCGGGACAGGGGGCTACGAGCAGTACTTC.